This is a list of T cell receptor beta chains from one sample in a study of control samples from healthy donors and cancer patients. Sequenced by immunoSEQ multiplex PCR; TCRdb stores in-frame clones only, minus some. Among roughly 170,000 clones listed, 93% were seen once. Sequencing was done on a sample of blood. The receptors derive from a woman aged 60 to 75 in good health. Each CDR3 is given with its conserved first and last residue. Each record gives: J gene, clone size, D gene, V gene, CDR3 protein, CDR3 DNA. D genes are given only for firm matches. Part of the rows lack a size; the others show once, few, many or a class for expanded clones.

j_gene: TRBJ2-1
abundance: -
d_gene: -
v_gene: TRBV7-9
CDR3aa: CASSRLQGGTFF
CDR3nt: TGTGCCAGCAGCCGGCTTCAGGGGGGGACGTTCTTC

j_gene: TRBJ1-3
abundance: -
d_gene: -
v_gene: TRBV29-1
CDR3aa: CSVVRGDGNTIYF
CDR3nt: TGCAGCGTTGTGCGCGGGGATGGAAACACCATATATTTT

j_gene: TRBJ2-7
abundance: -
d_gene: TRBD1
v_gene: TRBV7-9
CDR3aa: CASSYGQGGVYEQYF
CDR3nt: TGTGCCAGCAGCTATGGACAGGGTGGGGTCTACGAGCAGTACTTC

j_gene: TRBJ2-5
abundance: -
d_gene: TRBD2
v_gene: TRBV4-1
CDR3aa: CASSQTPSGGLLAGDQETQYF
CDR3nt: TGCGCCAGCAGCCAAACACCTAGCGGGGGACTCTTAGCCGGAGATCAAGAGACCCAGTACTTC

j_gene: TRBJ2-5
abundance: -
d_gene: TRBD1
v_gene: TRBV7-2
CDR3aa: CASTGDSRKFSTQYF
CDR3nt: TGTGCCAGCACCGGGGACAGTAGAAAATTCTCGACCCAGTACTTC

j_gene: TRBJ2-1
abundance: -
d_gene: -
v_gene: TRBV7-6
CDR3aa: CASSSLQSRNEQFF
CDR3nt: TGTGCCAGCAGCTCCCTCCAATCCCGCAATGAGCAGTTCTTC

j_gene: TRBJ2-3
abundance: -
d_gene: TRBD2
v_gene: TRBV5-1
CDR3aa: CASSPGGGFSTDTQYF
CDR3nt: TGCGCCAGCAGCCCGGGGGGAGGGTTTAGCACAGATACGCAGTATTTT

j_gene: TRBJ1-2
abundance: -
d_gene: -
v_gene: TRBV20-1
CDR3aa: CSAVGQYGYTF
CDR3nt: TGCAGTGCTGTGGGGCAATATGGCTACACCTTC

j_gene: TRBJ1-3
abundance: -
d_gene: -
v_gene: TRBV3-1/TRBV3-2
CDR3aa: CASSHESGNTIYF
CDR3nt: TGTGCCAGCAGCCATGAATCTGGAAACACCATATATTTT

j_gene: TRBJ2-5
abundance: -
d_gene: -
v_gene: TRBV4-1
CDR3aa: CASSQVGYQETQYF
CDR3nt: TGCGCCAGCAGCCAAGTGGGCTACCAAGAGACCCAGTACTTC

j_gene: TRBJ1-1
abundance: -
d_gene: TRBD1
v_gene: TRBV6-6
CDR3aa: CASSYGTAVPEAFF
CDR3nt: TGTGCCAGCAGTTACGGGACAGCGGTCCCTGAAGCTTTCTTT

j_gene: TRBJ1-5
abundance: -
d_gene: -
v_gene: TRBV27
CDR3aa: CASSLYLDQPQHF
CDR3nt: TGTGCCAGCAGTTTATATCTTGATCAGCCCCAGCATTTT

j_gene: TRBJ1-2
abundance: few
d_gene: -
v_gene: TRBV12-3/TRBV12-4
CDR3aa: CASTHAPYGYTF
CDR3nt: TGTGCCAGCACCCACGCCCCCTATGGCTACACCTTC

j_gene: TRBJ2-1
abundance: -
d_gene: -
v_gene: TRBV9
CDR3aa: CASTEHGGSYNEQFF
CDR3nt: TGTGCCAGCACAGAACACGGAGGTTCCTACAATGAGCAGTTCTTC

j_gene: TRBJ2-7
abundance: -
d_gene: -
v_gene: TRBV6-5
CDR3aa: CASRTGGEQYF
CDR3nt: TGTGCCAGCAGAACCGGCGGGGAGCAGTACTTC

j_gene: TRBJ2-2
abundance: -
d_gene: -
v_gene: TRBV7-2
CDR3aa: CASSPPTSSDTGELFF
CDR3nt: TGTGCCAGCAGCCCCCCCACCTCTAGTGACACCGGGGAGCTGTTTTTT

j_gene: TRBJ2-5
abundance: once
d_gene: TRBD2
v_gene: TRBV6-2/TRBV6-3
CDR3aa: CASSYGPGAGGQETQYF
CDR3nt: TGTGCCAGCAGTTACGGGCCGGGAGCGGGGGGTCAAGAGACCCAGTACTTC

j_gene: TRBJ2-5
abundance: -
d_gene: -
v_gene: TRBV12-3/TRBV12-4
CDR3aa: CASSFAGEETQYF
CDR3nt: TGTGCCAGCAGTTTCGCAGGGGAGGAGACCCAGTACTTC

j_gene: TRBJ1-2
abundance: many
d_gene: TRBD1
v_gene: TRBV4-1
CDR3aa: CASSTQQGSGYTF
CDR3nt: TGCGCCAGCAGCACGCAACAGGGGTCTGGCTACACCTTC

j_gene: TRBJ2-3
abundance: -
d_gene: -
v_gene: TRBV7-9
CDR3aa: CASSPPDRGGTDTQYF
CDR3nt: TGTGCCAGCAGCCCTCCCGACAGGGGAGGGACAGATACGCAGTATTTT

j_gene: TRBJ1-3
abundance: -
d_gene: TRBD1
v_gene: TRBV7-9
CDR3aa: CASSLGQGFGNTIYF
CDR3nt: TGTGCCAGCAGCTTAGGACAGGGTTTTGGAAACACCATATATTTT

j_gene: TRBJ2-2
abundance: once
d_gene: -
v_gene: TRBV5-4
CDR3aa: CASSFWYSGRATGELFF
CDR3nt: TGTGCCAGCAGCTTTTGGTATTCGGGCAGGGCCACCGGGGAGCTGTTTTTT